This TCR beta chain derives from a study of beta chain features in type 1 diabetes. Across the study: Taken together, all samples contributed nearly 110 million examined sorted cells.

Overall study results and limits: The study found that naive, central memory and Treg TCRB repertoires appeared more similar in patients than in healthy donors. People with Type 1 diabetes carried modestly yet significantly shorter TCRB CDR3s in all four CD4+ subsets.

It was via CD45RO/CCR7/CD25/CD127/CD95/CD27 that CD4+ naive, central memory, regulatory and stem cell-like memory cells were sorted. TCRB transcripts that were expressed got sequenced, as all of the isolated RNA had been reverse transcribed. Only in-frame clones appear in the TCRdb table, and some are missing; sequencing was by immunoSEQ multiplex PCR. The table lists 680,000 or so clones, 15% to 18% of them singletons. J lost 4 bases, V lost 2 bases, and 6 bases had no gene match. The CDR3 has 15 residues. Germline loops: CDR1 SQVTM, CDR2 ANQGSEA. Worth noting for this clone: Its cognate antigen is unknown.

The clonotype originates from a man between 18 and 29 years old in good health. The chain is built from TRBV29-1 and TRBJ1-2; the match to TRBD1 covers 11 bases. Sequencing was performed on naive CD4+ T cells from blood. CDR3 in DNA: TGCAGCGTTGAAAGTAGGACAGGGGGCCCCTATGGCTACACCTTC. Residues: CSVESRTGGPYGYTF.